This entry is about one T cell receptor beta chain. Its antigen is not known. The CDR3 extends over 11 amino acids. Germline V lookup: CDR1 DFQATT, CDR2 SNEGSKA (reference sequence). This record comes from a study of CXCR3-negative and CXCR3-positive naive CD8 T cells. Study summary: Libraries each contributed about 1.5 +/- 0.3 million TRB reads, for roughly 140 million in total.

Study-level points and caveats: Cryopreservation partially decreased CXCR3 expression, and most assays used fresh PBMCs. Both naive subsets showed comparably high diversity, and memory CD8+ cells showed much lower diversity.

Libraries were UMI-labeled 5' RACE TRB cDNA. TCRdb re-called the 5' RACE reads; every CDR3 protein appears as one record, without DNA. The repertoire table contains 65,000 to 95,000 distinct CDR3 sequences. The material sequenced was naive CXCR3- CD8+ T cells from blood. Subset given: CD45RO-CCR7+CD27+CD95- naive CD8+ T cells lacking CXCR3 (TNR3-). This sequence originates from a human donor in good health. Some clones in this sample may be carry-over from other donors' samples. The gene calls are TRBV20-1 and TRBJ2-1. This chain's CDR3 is CSARLVNEQFF.